Each of the 18 T cell receptor beta chains below was sequenced from the same sample in a study of T cells in Graves' hyperthyroidism and ophthalmopathy. Researchers amplified the TCR beta CDR3 regions from RNA transcripts. An initial round of RT-PCR targeting the TCR CDR3 relied on the HTBI primer set. TCRdb ran MiXCR on the multiplex PCR reads and lists one entry per CDR3 protein. The sample has about 510,000 distinct CDR3 sequences, 40% to 55% seen once. The sequenced sample was peripheral blood or thyroid tissue (not recorded which). The receptors here all came from an adult woman with Graves' disease, either hyperthyroidism or ophthalmopathy (not recorded which).

In this sample, this clonotype turned up many times. The V and J genes are TRBV11-2 and TRBJ2-6, with TRBD1 matching over 8 bases. Germline CDR1 reads SGHAT; CDR2 reads FQNNGV. V lost 5 bases to trimming and J lost 0 bases; unmatched junction nucleotides: 6. This CDR3 contains 17 residues. CDR3 DNA sequence: TGTGCCAGCAGCCGCAGGGGGCTTAACTCTGGGGCCAACGTCCTGACTTTC. It encodes CASSRRGLNSGANVLTF.

The V and J genes are TRBV20-1 and TRBJ1-4; D not resolved. This CDR3 contains 11 residues. Trimming removed 5 bases from V and 6 bases from J, with 7 bases in between. From germline, CDR1 is DFQATT and CDR2 SNEGSKA (reference sequence). The CDR3 DNA sequence: TGCAGTGCTTCCCTACATGAAAAACTGTTTTTT. Translation gives CSASLHEKLFF.

V and J are TRBV13 and TRBJ1-1; 7 positions agree with TRBD1. CDR3 length: 15 residues. Germline CDR1 and CDR2: PRHDT and FYEKMQ (reference sequence). Trimming removed 7 bases from V and 1 base from J; junction bases left unmatched: 9. The CDR3 loop is CASITRTGGNTEAFF. Here the CDR3 DNA reads TGTGCCAGCATCACAAGGACAGGAGGGAACACTGAAGCTTTCTTT.

The rearrangement uses TRBV7-9 and TRBJ2-5; TRBD2 aligns across 8 bases. The CDR3 contains 13 residues. Germline-derived CDR1 and CDR2 are SEHNR and FQNEAQ (reference sequence). J gave up 5 bases and V 7 bases, and 6 bases lay outside the gene matches. The CDR3 loop is CASTAGGGETQYF. The CDR3 DNA sequence: TGTGCCAGCACCGCGGGGGGCGGGGAGACCCAGTACTTC.

The gene calls are TRBV15 and TRBJ1-2; 10 positions agree with TRBD1. The CDR3 runs to 15 residues. The germline V gene encodes CDR1 LNHNV and CDR2 YYDKDF (reference sequence). Trimming cost V 3 bases and J 7 bases; bases outside gene matches: 8. The CDR3 here is CATSSGRDRGPGYTF. The CDR3 nucleotides are TGTGCCACCAGCAGCGGCCGGGACAGGGGTCCTGGCTACACCTTC.

This sequence joins TRBV7-2 and TRBJ2-5; 11 bases fit TRBD2. The CDR3 consists of 15 residues. V dropped 5 bases and J dropped 4; count of bases not matched to a gene: 6. Germline loops: CDR1 SGHTA, CDR2 FQGNSA. CDR3 in DNA: TGTGCCAGCAGCGATGGACTAGCGGGTCGAGAGACCCAGTACTTC. Protein sequence: CASSDGLAGRETQYF.

The chain recombines TRBV9 with TRBJ2-7; D perhaps matches TRBD1 (6 bases). V was cut by 5 bases and J by 5 bases, with 17 bases left in between. The CDR3 runs to 14 residues. Germline assignment: CDR1 SGDLS and CDR2 YYNGEE. CDR3 sequence reads: CASSTGTLRNEQYF. The CDR3 DNA reads as TGTGCCAGCAGTACCGGGACATTGCGGAACGAGCAGTACTTC.

J is TRBJ1-1 and V is TRBV16, with 9 bases lining up with TRBD1. V lost 7 bases and J lost 3; bases outside the gene matches: 12. In germline, CDR1 is KGHSY, CDR2 FQNENV. This CDR3 comprises 16 residues. The CDR3, as DNA: TGTGCCAGCACCCATCGGGACAGGGTGAGGGACACTGAAGCTTTCTTT. Translated: CASTHRDRVRDTEAFF.

This chain joins TRBV12-3 or TRBV12-4 and TRBJ1-2; no definite D call. CDR3 size: 15 residues. Trimming removed 0 bases from V and 6 bases from J, with 14 bases in between. The CDR3 region is CASSLAATLEHGYTF. CDR3 bases: TGTGCCAGCAGTTTAGCGGCGACGCTCGAACATGGCTACACCTTC.

In its sample, this clonotype was seen a few times. J is TRBJ1-1 and V is TRBV4-2; 7 bases map to TRBD1. This CDR3 region has 20 residues. The germline V gene encodes CDR1 LGHNA and CDR2 YNFKEQ. The V gene end was trimmed by 0 bases and the J gene end by 0 bases; junction bases not matched to a gene: 16. CDR3 loop: CASSQDRSWAQGVMNTEAFF. The CDR3, as DNA: TGTGCCAGCAGCCAAGATCGGTCTTGGGCCCAGGGGGTTATGAACACTGAAGCTTTCTTT.

On this clonotype itself: A junction boundary mismatches the germline segment, possibly from a read error. The DNA for the CDR3 is TGCGCCAGCAGCTCACGTCCGGGACTAGGCGGGACCCAGTACTTC. This translates into CASSSRPGLGGTQYF. The chain has TRBV7-2 and TRBJ2-5; 8 positions agree with TRBD2. Germline V gives CDR1 SGHTA, CDR2 FQGNSA. The CDR3 extends over 15 amino acids. Filled out from reference TRBV7-2 and TRBJ2-5, the complete variable domain reads GAGVSQSPSNKVTEKGKDVELRCDPISGHTALYWYRQSLGQGLEFLIYFQGNSAPDKSGLPSDRFSAERTGGSVSTLTIQRTQQEDSAVYLCASSSRPGLGGTQYFGPGTRLLVL.

This clonotype was counted once. The V and J genes are TRBV20-1 and TRBJ1-6; a possible D gene is TRBD1 (5 bases). Per the germline V gene, CDR1 is DFQATT and CDR2 is SNEGSKA (reference sequence). The CDR3 totals 15 residues. The V end was cut by 2 bases, the J end by 8 bases, with 16 bases between. The CDR3 sequence: CSARPATEVYSPLHF. CDR3 coding DNA: TGCAGTGCTAGACCGGCGACAGAAGTCTATTCACCCCTCCACTTT.

The genes are TRBV5-5 and TRBJ1-1, with 7 bases lining up with TRBD1. Germline V gene data show CDR1 as SGHKS and CDR2 as YYEKEE (reference sequence). The length of the CDR3 is 12 residues. V lost 5 bases and J lost 8; bases outside the gene matches: 6. In nucleotides, the CDR3 is TGTGCCAGCAGTGGACCACAGGGGGAAGCTTTCTTT. Translation gives CASSGPQGEAFF.

This clonotype was picked up many times. This sequence joins TRBV24-1 and TRBJ2-5; maybe TRBD1 (6 bases). Germline V gene data show CDR1 as KGHDR and CDR2 as SFDVKD. The CDR3 length is 16 residues. V was shortened by 0 bases and J by 4 bases, with 14 bases between the two germline ends. CDR3 loop: CATSDLLPQGTETQYF. The CDR3 bases are TGTGCCACCAGTGATTTGCTCCCACAGGGAACAGAGACCCAGTACTTC.

With regard to this clonotype: The junction does not match germline at one end; this may be a read error. This chain connects TRBV7-2 to TRBJ2-7; 7 bases match TRBD2. The length of the CDR3 is 15 residues. Germline CDR1 reads SGHTA; CDR2 reads FQGNSA. Here the CDR3 DNA reads TGTGCCTGCAGCGTCGCCGGGACTACTGACTACGAGCAGTACTTC. This gives the protein CACSVAGTTDYEQYF.

The chain employs TRBV7-9 and TRBJ1-5, with D possibly matching TRBD1 (5 bases). The CDR3 is 18 residues long. Trimming cost V 4 bases and J 2 bases, with 21 bases left between them. Germline values: CDR1 SEHNR, CDR2 FQNEAQ (reference sequence). CDR3: CASSSYRSGRKGNQPQHF. CDR3 nucleotides: TGTGCCAGCAGCTCGTACCGCTCGGGGCGGAAGGGCAATCAGCCCCAGCATTTT.

The chain has TRBV6-1 and TRBJ2-1; D remains unclear. The germline CDR1 and CDR2 sequences are MNHNS and SASEGT. The V end was cut by 0 bases, the J end by 2 bases, with 11 bases between. The CDR3 covers 16 residues. The CDR3 spells CASSEALRLTYNEQFF. The CDR3 DNA reads as TGTGCCAGCAGTGAAGCGCTTCGTCTAACCTACAATGAGCAGTTCTTC.

Many counts were recorded for this clonotype. The chain is built from TRBV4-1 and TRBJ1-1; no definite D call. CDR3 length: 16 amino acids. Germline values: CDR1 MGHRA, CDR2 YSYEKL. V was clipped by 5 bases and J by 5 bases, with 21 bases between them. The CDR3 protein is CASSGDGFGSRTEAFF. The CDR3 coding sequence is TGCGCCAGCAGCGGGGATGGGTTTGGATCCCGAACTGAAGCTTTCTTT.